This T cell receptor beta chain derives from a study of blood T cell repertoires in COVID-19. Study at large: In each case, the material was cDNA or gDNA derived from T cells, B-cell-depleted T cells, or PBMCs.

Original analysis: Nucleated cell number was recorded as an estimate derived from reference gene primer amplification. Generated by immunoSEQ multiplex PCR, the TCRdb table keeps only in-frame clones and is missing some. V, J and clone size were drawn from that table, and D and trimming were deduced from the DNA. Of under 80,000 clones listed, approximately 90% are singletons. Germline V gene sequence: CDR1 SGHRS, CDR2 YFSETQ. There are 14 residues in the CDR3. The ends were cut back, 1 base at V and 5 bases at J, with 7 bases in the middle. Sequenced material: peripheral blood. This rearrangement joins TRBV5-1 to TRBJ1-6; a weak D match, TRBD1 (6 bases). The clonotype was recovered from a man in his 70s with active or convalescent COVID-19. The CDR3 nucleotides are TGCGCCAGCAGCTTGAACAGGGATAATTCACCCCTCCACTTT. It is translated as CASSLNRDNSPLHF.